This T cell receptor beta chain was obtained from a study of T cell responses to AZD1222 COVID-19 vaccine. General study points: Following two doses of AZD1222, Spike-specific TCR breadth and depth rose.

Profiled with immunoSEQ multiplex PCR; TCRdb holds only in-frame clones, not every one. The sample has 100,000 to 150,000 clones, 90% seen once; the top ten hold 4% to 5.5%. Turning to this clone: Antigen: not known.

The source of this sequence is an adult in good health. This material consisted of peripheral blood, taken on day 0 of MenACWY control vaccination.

In DNA, the CDR3 is TGCGCCAGCAGCTTGGGCGGGAGCTTCCCAGATACGCAGTATTTT. Protein: CASSLGGSFPDTQYF. The V gene is TRBV5-1, the J gene TRBJ2-3; TRBD2 matches at 7 bases. Trimming cost V 0 bases and J 4 bases; bases outside gene matches: 5. The CDR3 covers 15 residues. CDR1 is SGHRS and CDR2 is YFSETQ in the germline V gene.